This T cell receptor beta chain derives from a study of T cells in localized non-small cell lung cancer. The method was immunoSEQ multiplex PCR; TCRdb's version includes in-frame clones alone and lacks a portion of them. This sample yields around 15,000 clones, of which about 85% are seen a single time; 23% belongs to the top ten. Study-wide results and limits: There were a median roughly 54 of the top 100 tumor clones appearing in adjacent lung. Uninvolved neighboring lung showed the greatest T cell clonality, exceeding tumor. Elevated blood T cell density was associated with longer overall survival. A single tumor region was sequenced, leaving heterogeneity possible.

This clone was detected once. Its antigen is unidentified. The sequencing here drew on peripheral blood, taken before any cancer treatment. This sequence was found in an older male donor with stage I lung adenocarcinoma.

The DNA of the CDR3 is TGTGCCAGCAGCTCCAGATTGACTAAGAACACTGAAGCTTTCTTT. Residues: CASSSRLTKNTEAFF. This sequence joins TRBV5-4 and TRBJ1-1; the D is unclear. The CDR3 spans 15 residues. Trimming shortened V by 3 bases and J by 1 base, and 13 bases separated the two germline ends. CDR1 is SGHNT, CDR2 YYREEE, per germline (reference sequence).